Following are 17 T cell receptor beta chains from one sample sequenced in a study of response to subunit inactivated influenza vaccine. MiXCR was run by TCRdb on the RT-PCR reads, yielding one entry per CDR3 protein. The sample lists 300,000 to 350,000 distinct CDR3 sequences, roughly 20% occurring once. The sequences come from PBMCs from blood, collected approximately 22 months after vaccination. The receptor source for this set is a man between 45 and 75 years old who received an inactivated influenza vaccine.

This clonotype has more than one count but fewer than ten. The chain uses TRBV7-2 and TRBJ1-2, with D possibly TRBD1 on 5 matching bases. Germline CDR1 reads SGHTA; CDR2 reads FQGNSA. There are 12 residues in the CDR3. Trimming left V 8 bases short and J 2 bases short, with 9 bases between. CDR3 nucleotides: TGTGCCAGCGAGGGGTGGAACTATGGCTACACCTTC. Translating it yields CASEGWNYGYTF. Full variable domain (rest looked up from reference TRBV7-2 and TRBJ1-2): GAGVSQSPSNKVTEKGKDVELRCDPISGHTALYWYRQSLGQGLEFLIYFQGNSAPDKSGLPSDRFSAERTGGSVSTLTIQRTQQEDSAVYLCASEGWNYGYTFGSGTRLTVV.

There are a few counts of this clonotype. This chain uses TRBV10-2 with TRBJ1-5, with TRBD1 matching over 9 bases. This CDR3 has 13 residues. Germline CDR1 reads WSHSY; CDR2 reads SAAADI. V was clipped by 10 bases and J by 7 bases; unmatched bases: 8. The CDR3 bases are TGCGCCACCAGGGACAGGGTCGACCAGCCCCAGCATTTT. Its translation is CATRDRVDQPQHF.

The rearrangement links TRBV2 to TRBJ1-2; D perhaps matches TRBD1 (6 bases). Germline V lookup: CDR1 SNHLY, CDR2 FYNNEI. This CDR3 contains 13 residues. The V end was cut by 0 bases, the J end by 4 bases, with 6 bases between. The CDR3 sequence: CASSEAGGYGYTF. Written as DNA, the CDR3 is TGTGCCAGCAGTGAAGCAGGGGGCTATGGCTACACCTTC.

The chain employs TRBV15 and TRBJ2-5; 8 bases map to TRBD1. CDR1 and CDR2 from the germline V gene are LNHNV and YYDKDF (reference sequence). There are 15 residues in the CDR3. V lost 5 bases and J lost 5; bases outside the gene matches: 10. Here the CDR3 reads CATSGLGTGRETQYF. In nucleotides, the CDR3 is TGTGCCACCAGCGGTTTAGGGACAGGTCGCGAGACCCAGTACTTC.

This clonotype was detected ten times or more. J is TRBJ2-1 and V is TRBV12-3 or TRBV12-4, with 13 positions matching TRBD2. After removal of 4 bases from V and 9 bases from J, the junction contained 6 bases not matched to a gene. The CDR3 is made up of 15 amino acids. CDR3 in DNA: TGTGCCAGCAGTTCACCGGGACTAGCGGGACTTGAGCAGTTCTTC. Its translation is CASSSPGLAGLEQFF.

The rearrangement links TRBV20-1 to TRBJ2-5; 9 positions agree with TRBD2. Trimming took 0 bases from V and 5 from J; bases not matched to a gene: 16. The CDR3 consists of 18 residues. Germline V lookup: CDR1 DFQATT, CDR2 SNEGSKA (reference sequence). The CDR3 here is CSARDLRGGTSTRETQYF. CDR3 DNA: TGCAGTGCTAGAGATCTCCGGGGGGGGACTAGCACAAGGGAGACCCAGTACTTC.

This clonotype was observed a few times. The CDR3 protein is CASSYGPDPRMPLGTLHF. CDR3 DNA sequence: TGTGCCAGCAGTTACGGCCCGGACCCAAGGATGCCGTTGGGAACCCTCCACTTT. The chain combines TRBV6-2 or TRBV6-3 with TRBJ1-6; D call uncertain. CDR1 and CDR2 from the germline V gene are MNHEY and SVGEGT. The CDR3 runs 18 residues. V was clipped by 2 bases and J by 14 bases, with 28 bases between them.

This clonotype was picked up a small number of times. Here the CDR3 reads CASSLLGGGTDTQYF. The CDR3 nucleotides read TGTGCCAGCAGCCTCCTAGGAGGTGGCACAGATACGCAGTATTTT. This sequence joins TRBV7-9 and TRBJ2-3; D possibly corresponds to TRBD2 (5 bases). The germline CDR1 and CDR2 sequences are SEHNR and FQNEAQ (reference sequence). The ends were cut back, 5 bases at V and 1 base at J, with 13 bases in the middle. This CDR3 is built from 15 residues.

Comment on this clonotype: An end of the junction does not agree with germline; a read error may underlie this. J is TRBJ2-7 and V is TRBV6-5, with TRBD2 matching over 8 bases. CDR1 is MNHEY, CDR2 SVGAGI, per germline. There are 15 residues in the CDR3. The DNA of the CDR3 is TGTGCCAGCAGCTACTTGAGCGGGAGTATTCTCGAGCAGTACTTC. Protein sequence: CASSYLSGSILEQYF.

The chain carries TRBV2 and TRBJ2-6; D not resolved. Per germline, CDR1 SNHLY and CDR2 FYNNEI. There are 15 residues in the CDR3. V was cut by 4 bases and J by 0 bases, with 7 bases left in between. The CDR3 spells CASSGRSSGANVLTF. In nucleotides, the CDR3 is TGTGCCAGCAGTGGACGATCCTCTGGGGCCAACGTCCTGACTTTC.

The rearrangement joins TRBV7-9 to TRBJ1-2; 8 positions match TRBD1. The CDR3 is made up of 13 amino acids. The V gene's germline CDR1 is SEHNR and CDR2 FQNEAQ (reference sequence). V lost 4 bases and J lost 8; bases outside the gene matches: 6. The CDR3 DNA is TGTGCCAGCAGCTCAGCAGGGGGCATCGGCTACACCTTC. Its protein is CASSSAGGIGYTF.

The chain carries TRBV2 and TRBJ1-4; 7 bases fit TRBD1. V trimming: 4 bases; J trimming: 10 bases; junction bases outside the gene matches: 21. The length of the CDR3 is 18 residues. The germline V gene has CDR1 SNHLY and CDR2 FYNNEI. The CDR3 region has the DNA TGTGCCAGCAGTGCAGGGGGTACTCCCATTACCCCCGGGGGAAAACTGTTTTTT. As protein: CASSAGGTPITPGGKLFF.

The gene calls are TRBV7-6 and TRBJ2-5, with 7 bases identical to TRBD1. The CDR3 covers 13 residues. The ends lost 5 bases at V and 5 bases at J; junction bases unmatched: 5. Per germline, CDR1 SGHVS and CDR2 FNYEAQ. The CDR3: CASSMGQRETQYF. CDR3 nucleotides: TGTGCCAGCAGCATGGGACAGCGGGAGACCCAGTACTTC. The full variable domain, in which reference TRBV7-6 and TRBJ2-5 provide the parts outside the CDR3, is GAGVSQSPRYKVTKRGQDVALRCDPISGHVSLYWYRQALGQGPEFLTYFNYEAQQDKSGLPNDRFSAERPEGSISTLTIQRTEQRDSAMYRCASSMGQRETQYFGPGTRLLVL.

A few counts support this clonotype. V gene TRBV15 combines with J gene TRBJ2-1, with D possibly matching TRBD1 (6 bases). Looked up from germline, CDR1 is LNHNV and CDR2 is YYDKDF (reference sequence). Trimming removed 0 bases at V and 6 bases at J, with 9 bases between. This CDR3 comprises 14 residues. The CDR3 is CATSRDQGGNEQFF. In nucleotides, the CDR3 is TGTGCCACCAGCAGAGATCAAGGGGGCAATGAGCAGTTCTTC.

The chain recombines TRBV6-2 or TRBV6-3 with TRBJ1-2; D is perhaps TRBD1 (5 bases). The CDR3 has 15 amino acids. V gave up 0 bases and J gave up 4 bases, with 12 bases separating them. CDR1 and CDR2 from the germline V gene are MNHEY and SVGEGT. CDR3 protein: CASSYSSSRVYGYTF. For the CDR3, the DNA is TGTGCCAGCAGTTACTCGAGTTCCAGGGTCTATGGCTACACCTTC.

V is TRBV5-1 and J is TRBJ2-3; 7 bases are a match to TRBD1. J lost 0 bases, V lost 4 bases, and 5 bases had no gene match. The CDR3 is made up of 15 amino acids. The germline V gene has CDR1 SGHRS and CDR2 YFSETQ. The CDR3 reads CASSRRTGSTDTQYF. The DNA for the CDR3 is TGCGCCAGCAGCAGGAGGACAGGTAGCACAGATACGCAGTATTTT.

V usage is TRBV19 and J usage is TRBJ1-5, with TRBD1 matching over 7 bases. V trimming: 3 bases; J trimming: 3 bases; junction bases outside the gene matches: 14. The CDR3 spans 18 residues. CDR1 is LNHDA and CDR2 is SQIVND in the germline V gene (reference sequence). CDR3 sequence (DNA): TGTGCCAGTAGTATTCTTTTCCGTCCCGGACAGGTCAATCAGCCCCAGCATTTT. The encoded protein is CASSILFRPGQVNQPQHF.